What follows describes a single T cell receptor beta chain. This clonotype was detected ten times or more. The specificity of this receptor is unknown. Base-call qualities are not available, and no considerably larger clone is one nucleotide away. Ophthalmopathy patients had moderately to severely active disease, Clinical Activity Score of at least 3, NOSPECS grade of at least 4, and disease duration under 3 months. Patients with other autoimmune diseases, uncontrolled infections, pregnancy or lactation were excluded from the study. Diagnosis relied on clinical symptoms, serum thyroxine, TRAb, thyroid ultrasound and orbital computed tomography. PBMCs were isolated from about 10 ml of fresh peripheral blood by Ficoll-Paque density gradient centrifugation. Total RNA was extracted with Trizol reagent and quality-checked on an Agilent 2100 Bioanalyzer. This specimen belongs to a study of Graves' ophthalmopathy and Graves' hyperthyroidism (dated by TCRdb to between 2018 and 2020). Looking at the study overall: Peripheral blood was collected before any treatment was given, at the time of initial diagnosis. To tell Graves' ophthalmopathy apart from Graves' hyperthyroidism, and to predict which patients would progress to ophthalmopathy, the study relied on TCR beta repertoire signatures. In total, around 140 blood samples were TCR-sequenced: 40 to 45 ophthalmopathy, some 75 hyperthyroidism and some 17 hyperthyroidism-to-ophthalmopathy patients. To explore V-J signatures that separate ophthalmopathy from hyperthyroidism, a discovery set of about a hundred patients was enrolled, consisting of 40 to 45 with ophthalmopathy and roughly 57 with stable hyperthyroidism. The independent validation cohort included roughly 19 hyperthyroidism patients plus 17 patients who later progressed from hyperthyroidism to ophthalmopathy. T-cell repertoires of thyroid tissue and blood were compared in 5 or 6 hyperthyroidism patients. Following sampling, methimazole starting at 30 mg daily was administered to hyperthyroidism patients, and high-dose intravenous methylprednisolone was administered to ophthalmopathy patients. The roughly 90 discovery patients were divided at random into training and test sets in a 7:3 ratio. Overall study outcomes, separate from this receptor: Most of the expanded thyroid clonotypes with a frequency above 0.001 were also detected in blood, and it was suggested that the thyroid immune response may be reflected by blood repertoires. The 13-signature model separated ophthalmopathy from stable hyperthyroidism with roughly 89% sensitivity and 81.08% specificity in cross-validation, and 80%/75% in the test set. No statistical method was used to set the sample size in advance, and the investigators knew which group each participant was assigned to. In validation, the model predicted ophthalmopathy progression with about 64% sensitivity and 72.22% specificity; some twelve predicted patients were CT-confirmed with GO in a median of around 6.5 months.

For repertoire sequencing, the TCR beta CDR3 regions were amplified from RNA transcripts. HTBI primers and the Qiagen OneStep RT-PCR kit were used in a first-round RT-PCR, which was followed by a second-round multiplex PCR, size selection and purification. Libraries were sequenced paired-end with 100 bp reads on an Illumina HiSeq2000. The source study handled its data this way. SOAPnuke was used for read processing, and reads with adapters, uncalled bases, a mean Phred below 15, or no exact constant-primer or identifier match were discarded. COPE v1.2.5 was used to merge the high-quality paired reads. Unique nucleotide sequences were defined as clonotypes and aligned to IMGT TRB V, D and J references using MiTCR v1.1. The analysis was limited to V-J combinations with a frequency above 0.0001, which together covered around 99% of the repertoires. For each V-J combination, a TCR clonal expansion and chaos score was defined as the ratio of F50 clonal expansion to chaos observed in the TCRdist matrix. Welch's t-statistics and random forest were used to reduce features to 13 V-J combinations, which were fed into a naive Bayes classifier. Thyroid-blood repertoire similarity was quantified with the Morisita-Horn index. TCRdb ran its own pipeline on the public reads, namely fastp trimming at Q25 and MiXCR clone calling, and kept in-frame beta chains. When rows share a CDR3 protein, they turn into one entry using the most common DNA and genes. TCRdb, rather than the study authors, made the V and J calls. This sample comprises roughly 400,000 distinct CDR3 sequences, 15% to 20% of them detected only once. The ten most abundant clones make up 1.5% to 2% of the sample.

The germline V gene (reference sequence) sets CDR1 to LNHDA and CDR2 to SQIVND. The CDR3 covers 14 residues, taking in both the cysteine and the phenylalanine. Only CDR3 DNA remains: 42 bases, in frame from the first base. A distance of 11 bases separates the germline ends of V and J, which lose 5 bases and 1 base respectively. The chain links TRBV19 with TRBJ1-1; no D gene call is confident. This clonotype originated in a woman aged 18-29 years with Graves' ophthalmopathy. Donor details come from another sample of the same person, matched by shared clones. The material sequenced was peripheral blood. CDR3 loop: CASSRRARNTEAFF. The nucleotide sequence is given as TGTGCCAGTAGTCGGAGGGCGAGGAACACTGAAGCTTTCTTT.